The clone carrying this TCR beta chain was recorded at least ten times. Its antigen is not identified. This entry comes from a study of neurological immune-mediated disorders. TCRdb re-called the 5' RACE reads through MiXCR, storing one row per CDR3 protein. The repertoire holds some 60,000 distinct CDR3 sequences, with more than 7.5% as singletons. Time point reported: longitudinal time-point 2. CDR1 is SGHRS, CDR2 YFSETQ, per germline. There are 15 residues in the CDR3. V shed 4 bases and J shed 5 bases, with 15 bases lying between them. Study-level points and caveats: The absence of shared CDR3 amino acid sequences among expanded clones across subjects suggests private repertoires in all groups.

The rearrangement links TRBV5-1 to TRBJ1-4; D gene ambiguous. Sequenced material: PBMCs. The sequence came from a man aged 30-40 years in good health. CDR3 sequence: CASSLDTGTNEKLFF. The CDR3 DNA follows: TGCGCCAGCAGCCTAGACACTGGAACGAATGAAAAACTGTTTTTT.